Following are 8 T cell receptor beta chains from one sample sequenced in a study of control samples from healthy donors and cancer patients. Libraries were prepared by immunoSEQ multiplex PCR; TCRdb keeps only in-frame clonotypes and omits some of them. The table includes approximately 170,000 clones, roughly nine tenths detected once. The sample taken for sequencing was blood. These receptors were taken from a woman in her twenties or thirties in good health.

The chain combines TRBV11-2 with TRBJ2-1, with 7 bases aligning to TRBD2. This CDR3 region has 15 residues. The V segment lost 1 base and the J segment 7 bases; nucleotides outside the gene matches: 7. From germline, CDR1 is SGHAT and CDR2 FQNNGV. CDR3 DNA: TGTGCCAGCAGCTTAGCGATTGGCGGGGGTAATGAGCAGTTCTTC. Protein product: CASSLAIGGGNEQFF.

DNA of the CDR3: TGTGCCAGCAGCGAAACTAGCGGGAGTACCTACGAGCAGTACTTC. This encodes CASSETSGSTYEQYF. The chain uses TRBV3-1 (or the pseudogene TRBV3-2) and TRBJ2-7; 11 bases map to TRBD2. The CDR3 is 15 amino acids. V dropped 5 bases and J dropped 2; count of bases not matched to a gene: 5. Germline loops: CDR1 LGHDT, CDR2 YNNKEL (reference sequence).

Note on this clone: The junction departs from germline at one end; a sequencing error may be responsible. V usage is TRBV29-1 and J usage is TRBJ1-1; D not certain. CDR3 length: 14 amino acids. Germline assignment: CDR1 SQVTM and CDR2 ANQGSEA. The CDR3 here is CSVDAAARNAEAFF. The CDR3, as DNA: TGCAGCGTTGATGCGGCGGCGAGGAACGCTGAAGCTTTCTTT.

The chain couples TRBV12-3 or TRBV12-4 to TRBJ1-2; D is unresolved. Trimming stripped 4 bases from V and 3 bases from J, with 6 bases between. The CDR3 contains 12 residues. CDR3 sequence (DNA): TGTGCCAGCAGTTATAGGGACTATGGCTACACCTTC. Translated, it gives CASSYRDYGYTF.

The chain recombines TRBV19 with TRBJ2-1; D remains ambiguous. Trimming shortened V by 5 bases and J by 5 bases, and 7 bases separated the two germline ends. Germline V gene sequence: CDR1 LNHDA, CDR2 SQIVND (reference sequence). The CDR3 totals 12 residues. The CDR3 region has the DNA TGTGCCAGTAGTGACGGCGACAATGAGCAGTTCTTC. Amino acid sequence: CASSDGDNEQFF.

The chain employs TRBV2 and TRBJ2-7, with D unresolved. Trimming stripped 3 bases from V and 0 bases from J, with 9 bases between. The CDR3 consists of 14 residues. Germline assignment: CDR1 SNHLY and CDR2 FYNNEI. CDR3 DNA sequence: TGTGCCAGCAGTGATTTGGCGACCTCCTACGAGCAGTACTTC. Residues: CASSDLATSYEQYF.

This clone came up once. The gene calls are TRBV7-2 and TRBJ2-7; 11 positions agree with TRBD2. V shed 1 base, J shed 5 bases, and the junction held 10 bases outside the gene matches. The germline CDR1 and CDR2 sequences are SGHTA and FQGNSA. The CDR3 extends over 17 amino acids. The CDR3 bases are TGTGCCAGCAGCTTAGGGGGTAGCGGGAGGGCCCGGCACGAGCAGTACTTC. This codes for CASSLGGSGRARHEQYF.

This clone appeared once. J is TRBJ1-1 and V is TRBV7-2; 12 positions agree with TRBD1. Germline loops: CDR1 SGHTA, CDR2 FQGNSA. The trim removed 6 bases at V and 0 bases at J, leaving 5 bases unmatched. CDR3 length: 16 amino acids. CDR3: CASRGQGARVNTEAFF. CDR3 nucleotides: TGTGCCAGCAGGGGACAGGGGGCTCGGGTGAACACTGAAGCTTTCTTT.